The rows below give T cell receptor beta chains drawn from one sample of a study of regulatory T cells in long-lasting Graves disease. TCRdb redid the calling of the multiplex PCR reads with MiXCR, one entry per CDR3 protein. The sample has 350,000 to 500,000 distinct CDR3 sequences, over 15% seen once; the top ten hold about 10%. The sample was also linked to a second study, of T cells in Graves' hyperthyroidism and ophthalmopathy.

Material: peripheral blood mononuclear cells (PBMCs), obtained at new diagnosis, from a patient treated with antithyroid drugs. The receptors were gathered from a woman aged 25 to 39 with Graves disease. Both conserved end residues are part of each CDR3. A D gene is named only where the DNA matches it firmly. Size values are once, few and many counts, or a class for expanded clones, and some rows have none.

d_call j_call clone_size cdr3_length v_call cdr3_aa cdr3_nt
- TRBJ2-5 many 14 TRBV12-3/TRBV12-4 CASSFQRPVETQYF TGTGCCAGCAGTTTCCAGCGACCCGTGGAGACCCAGTACTTC
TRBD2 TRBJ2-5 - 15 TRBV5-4 CASSSSGSPQETQYF TGTGCCAGCAGCTCTAGCGGGAGCCCACAAGAGACCCAGTACTTC
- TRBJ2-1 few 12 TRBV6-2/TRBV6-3 CASSYRIDEQFF TGTGCCAGCAGTTACAGGATTGATGAGCAGTTCTTC
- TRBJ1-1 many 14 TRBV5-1 CASRFRTVNTEAFF TGCGCCAGCAGATTTAGGACAGTGAACACTGAAGCTTTCTTT
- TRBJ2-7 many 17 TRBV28 CASSATFGTISSYEQYF TGTGCCAGCAGTGCTACTTTCGGGACGATAAGCTCCTACGAGCAGTACTTC
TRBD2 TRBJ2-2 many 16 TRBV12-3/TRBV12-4 CASTVRTSGNPGELFF TGTGCCAGCACCGTCAGGACTAGCGGGAACCCCGGGGAGCTGTTTTTT
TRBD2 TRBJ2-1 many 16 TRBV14 CASSQERGRPYNEQFF TGTGCCAGCAGCCAAGAACGCGGGAGACCCTACAATGAGCAGTTCTTC
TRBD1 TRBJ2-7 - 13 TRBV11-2 CASSLESGGEQYF TGTGCCAGCAGCTTAGAATCAGGGGGCGAGCAGTACTTC
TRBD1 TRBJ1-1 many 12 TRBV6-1 CASSQGDTEAFF TGTGCCAGCAGCCAGGGGGATACTGAAGCTTTCTTT
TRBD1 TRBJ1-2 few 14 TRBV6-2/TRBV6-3 CASSPLTGVDGYTF TGTGCCAGCAGTCCACTGACAGGGGTCGATGGCTACACCTTC
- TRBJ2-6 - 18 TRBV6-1 CASSDPSSRNSGANVLTF TGTGCCAGCAGTGATCCCTCGTCTAGGAACTCTGGGGCCAACGTCCTGACTTTC
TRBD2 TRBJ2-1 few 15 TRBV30 CAWSELAGGYNEQFF TGTGCCTGGAGTGAATTAGCGGGAGGTTACAATGAGCAGTTCTTC
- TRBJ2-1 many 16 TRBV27 CASSLSIIRSYNEQFF TGTGCCAGCAGTTTATCAATTATACGCTCCTACAATGAGCAGTTCTTC
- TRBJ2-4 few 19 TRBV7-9 CASSPRQILSDLAKNIQYF TGTGCCAGCAGCCCGAGACAGATATTATCCGATCTAGCCAAAAACATTCAGTACTTC
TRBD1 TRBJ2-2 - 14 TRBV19 CATRVRQGTGELFF TGTGCCACCCGCGTGAGACAGGGGACCGGGGAGCTGTTTTTT
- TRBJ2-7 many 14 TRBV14 CASSQGALGDEQYF TGTGCCAGCAGCCAAGGGGCTCTCGGGGACGAGCAGTACTTC
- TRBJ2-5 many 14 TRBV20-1 CSAPQRGNQETQYF TGCAGTGCTCCCCAAAGGGGAAATCAAGAGACCCAGTACTTC
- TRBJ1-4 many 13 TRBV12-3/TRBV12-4 CASSTTGNEKLFF TGTGCCAGCAGCACCACAGGGAATGAAAAACTGTTTTTT
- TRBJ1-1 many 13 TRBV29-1 CSVARATTTEAFF TGCAGCGTGGCACGGGCTACTACCACTGAAGCTTTCTTT
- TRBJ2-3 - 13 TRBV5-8 CASRTWASDTQYF TGTGCCAGCCGAACCTGGGCGTCAGATACGCAGTATTTT
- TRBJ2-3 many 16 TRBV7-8 CANTPGGGRGTDTQYF TGTGCCAACACGCCGGGAGGGGGCCGGGGCACAGATACGCAGTATTTT
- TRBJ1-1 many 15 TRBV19 CASRTGWGRVAEAFF TGTGCCAGTAGGACGGGATGGGGGCGAGTGGCTGAAGCTTTCTTT
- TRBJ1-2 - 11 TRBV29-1 CSVSGGGGYTF TGCAGCGTTTCCGGAGGGGGTGGCTACACCTTC
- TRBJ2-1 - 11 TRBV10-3 CAISDDNEQFF TGTGCCATCAGTGACGATAATGAGCAGTTCTTC
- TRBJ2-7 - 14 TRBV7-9 CASSKGLLGMEQYF TGTGCCAGCAGCAAGGGACTCCTTGGGATGGAGCAGTACTTC
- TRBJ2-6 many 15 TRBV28 CASRGGALGANVLTF TGTGCCAGCAGAGGGGGTGCACTTGGGGCCAACGTCCTGACTTTC
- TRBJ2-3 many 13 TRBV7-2 CASSLWSSDTQYF TGTGCCAGCAGCTTATGGTCCTCAGATACGCAGTATTTT
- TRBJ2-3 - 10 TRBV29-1 CSITTDTQYF TGCAGCATCACAACAGATACGCAGTATTTT
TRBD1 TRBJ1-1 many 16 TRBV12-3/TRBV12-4 CASSDQRQGRNTEAFF TGTGCCAGCAGCGATCAACGACAGGGGAGGAACACTGAAGCTTTCTTT
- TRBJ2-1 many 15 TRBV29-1 CSVEVSGTGYNEQFF TGCAGCGTTGAAGTTTCCGGGACTGGGTACAATGAGCAGTTCTTC